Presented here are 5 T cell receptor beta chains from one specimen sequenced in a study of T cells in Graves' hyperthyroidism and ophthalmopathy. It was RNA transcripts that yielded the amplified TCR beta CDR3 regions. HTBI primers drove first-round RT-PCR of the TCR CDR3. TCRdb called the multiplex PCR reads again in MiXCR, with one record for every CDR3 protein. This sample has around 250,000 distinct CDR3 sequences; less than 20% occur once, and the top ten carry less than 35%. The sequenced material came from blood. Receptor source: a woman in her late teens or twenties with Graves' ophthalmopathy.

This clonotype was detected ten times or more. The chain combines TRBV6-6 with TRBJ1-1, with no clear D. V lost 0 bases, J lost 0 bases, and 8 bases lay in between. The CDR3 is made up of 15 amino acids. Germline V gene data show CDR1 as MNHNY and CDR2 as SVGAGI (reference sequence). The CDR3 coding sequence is TGTGCCAGCAGTTACTCGCTGGGATTGAACACTGAAGCTTTCTTT. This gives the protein CASSYSLGLNTEAFF.

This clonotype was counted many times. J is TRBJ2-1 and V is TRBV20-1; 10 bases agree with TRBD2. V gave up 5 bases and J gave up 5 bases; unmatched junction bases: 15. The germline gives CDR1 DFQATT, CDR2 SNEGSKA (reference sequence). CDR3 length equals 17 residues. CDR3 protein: CSAAPSLAGGQHNEQFF. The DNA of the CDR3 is TGCAGTGCTGCCCCCTCGTTAGCGGGAGGCCAACACAATGAGCAGTTCTTC.

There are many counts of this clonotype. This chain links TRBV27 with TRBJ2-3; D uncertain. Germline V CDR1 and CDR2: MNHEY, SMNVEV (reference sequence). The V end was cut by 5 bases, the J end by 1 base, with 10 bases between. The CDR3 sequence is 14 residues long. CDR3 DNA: TGTGCCAGCAGTACCACGGACCGCACAGATACGCAGTATTTT. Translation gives CASSTTDRTDTQYF.

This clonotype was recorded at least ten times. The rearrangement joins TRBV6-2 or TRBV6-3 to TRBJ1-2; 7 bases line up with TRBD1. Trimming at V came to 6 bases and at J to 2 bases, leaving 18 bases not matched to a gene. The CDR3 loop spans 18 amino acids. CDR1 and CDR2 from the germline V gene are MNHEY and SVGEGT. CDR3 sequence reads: CASRTPDRANLLNYGYTF. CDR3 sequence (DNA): TGTGCCAGCAGAACGCCCGACAGGGCAAACCTTCTGAACTATGGCTACACCTTC.

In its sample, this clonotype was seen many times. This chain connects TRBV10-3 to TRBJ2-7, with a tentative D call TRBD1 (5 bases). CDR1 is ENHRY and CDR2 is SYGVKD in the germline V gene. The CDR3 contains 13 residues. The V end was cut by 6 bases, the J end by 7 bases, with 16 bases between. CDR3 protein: CAISAGRAEEQYF. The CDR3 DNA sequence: TGTGCCATCAGCGCTGGCAGGGCGGAAGAGCAGTACTTC.